Listed below are T cell receptor beta chains from one sample, sequenced in a study of CD8 T cells in Susac syndrome. TCRdb re-analysed the immunoSEQ multiplex PCR reads in MiXCR, keeping a single row per CDR3 protein. The sample carries tens of thousands of distinct CDR3 sequences, 96% recorded once. The sequencing input was CD4+ T cells from PBMCs. Every receptor here comes from a human donor with multiple sclerosis. Each CDR3 is given with its conserved first and last residue. A D gene is named only where the DNA matches it firmly.

TRBJ2-1,15,TRBD2,TRBV30,TGTGCCTGGAGTCCACCCCTGGGACTAGCGGGGAAGCAGTTCTTC,CAWSPPLGLAGKQFF
TRBJ2-7,14,TRBD2,TRBV12-3/TRBV12-4,TGTGCCAGCAGTCTAGCGGGGGGGGACTTCGAGCAGTACTTC,CASSLAGGDFEQYF
TRBJ2-1,15,TRBD1,TRBV6-5,TGTGCCAGCAGTTATCGCGACAGGGGGCAGAATGAGCAGTTCTTC,CASSYRDRGQNEQFF
TRBJ2-1,14,NA,TRBV2,TGTGCCAGCCTACAGGGAAGGCCCTACAATGAGCAGTTCTTC,CASLQGRPYNEQFF
TRBJ1-1,13,TRBD1,TRBV4-1,TGCGCCAGCAGCAGAGGGGACAGTACCCTGGCTTTCTTT,CASSRGDSTLAFF
TRBJ1-3,13,NA,TRBV9,TGTGCCAGCAGCTCAGGACTTGGAAACACCATATATTTT,CASSSGLGNTIYF
TRBJ2-1,17,TRBD1,TRBV15,TGTGCCACCAGCGCACGGGGGGACAGGGGCAGTGGGAATGAGCAGTTCTTC,CATSARGDRGSGNEQFF
TRBJ1-5,15,TRBD1,TRBV12-3/TRBV12-4,TGTGCCAGCAGTGGGACAGATTATAGCAATCAGCCCCAGCATTTT,CASSGTDYSNQPQHF
TRBJ2-3,16,NA,TRBV24-1,TGTGCCACCAGTGACCCGACAGGATTCAGCACAGATACGCAGTATTTT,CATSDPTGFSTDTQYF
TRBJ1-6,15,NA,TRBV10-2,TGCGCCAGCAGTGAGTCAGGCCGATGGAATTCACCCCTCCACTTT,CASSESGRWNSPLHF
TRBJ2-3,14,NA,TRBV7-9,TGTGCCAGCAGCTTAGACCCTAGCACAGATACGCAGTATTTT,CASSLDPSTDTQYF
TRBJ1-1,13,NA,TRBV6-1,TGTGCCAGCAGTGAAGCGAGGGCGGCTCAAGCTTTCTTT,CASSEARAAQAFF
TRBJ1-3,12,TRBD1,TRBV30,TGTGCCTGGAGGACAGGGCGAAACACCATATATTTT,CAWRTGRNTIYF
TRBJ2-1,13,NA,TRBV30,TGTGCCTGGGGCACGGGGGTCTACAATGAGCAGTTCTTC,CAWGTGVYNEQFF
TRBJ2-5,14,NA,TRBV3-1,TGTGCCAGCAGCCCTACGGGGAGCGGGGAGACCCAGTACTTC,CASSPTGSGETQYF
TRBJ2-6,16,NA,TRBV5-1,TGCGCCAGCAGCTTGGAGTGGGGCTCTGGGGCCAACGTCCTGACTTTC,CASSLEWGSGANVLTF
TRBJ1-5,13,NA,TRBV12-3/TRBV12-4,TGTGCCAGCAGGTCGGACAGCAATCAGCCCCAGCATTTT,CASRSDSNQPQHF
TRBJ2-2,14,NA,TRBV4-1,TGCGCCAGCAGCCTCAGGGTCGACACCGGGGAGCTGTTTTTT,CASSLRVDTGELFF
TRBJ2-7,12,NA,TRBV11-2,TGTGCCAGCAGCAACTCTCGCTACGAGCAGTACTTC,CASSNSRYEQYF
TRBJ1-2,13,TRBD1,TRBV29-1,TGCAGCGTTGAAAAAGGGGGCGATAAAGGCTACACCTTC,CSVEKGGDKGYTF
TRBJ1-2,15,TRBD1,TRBV7-9,TGTGCCAGCAGCTTAGGACAGGGGGCCGCCTATGGCTACACCTTC,CASSLGQGAAYGYTF
TRBJ2-7,14,NA,TRBV6-5,TGTGCCAGCACCCCCTGGGAGGACTCCTACGAGCAGTACTTC,CASTPWEDSYEQYF